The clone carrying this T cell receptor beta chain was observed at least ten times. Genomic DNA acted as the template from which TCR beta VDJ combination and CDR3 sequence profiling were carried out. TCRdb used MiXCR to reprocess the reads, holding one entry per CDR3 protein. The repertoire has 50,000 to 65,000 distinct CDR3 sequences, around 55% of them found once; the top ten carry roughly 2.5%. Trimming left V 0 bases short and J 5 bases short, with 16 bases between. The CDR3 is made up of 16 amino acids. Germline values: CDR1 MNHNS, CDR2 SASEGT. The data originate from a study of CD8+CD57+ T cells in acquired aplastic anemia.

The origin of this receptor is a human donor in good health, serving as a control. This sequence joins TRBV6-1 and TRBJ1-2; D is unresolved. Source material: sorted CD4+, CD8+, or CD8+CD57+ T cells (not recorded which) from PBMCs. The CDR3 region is CASSEAGIAPSYGYTF. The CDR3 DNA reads TGTGCCAGCAGTGAAGCGGGGATTGCACCCAGTTATGGCTACACCTTC.